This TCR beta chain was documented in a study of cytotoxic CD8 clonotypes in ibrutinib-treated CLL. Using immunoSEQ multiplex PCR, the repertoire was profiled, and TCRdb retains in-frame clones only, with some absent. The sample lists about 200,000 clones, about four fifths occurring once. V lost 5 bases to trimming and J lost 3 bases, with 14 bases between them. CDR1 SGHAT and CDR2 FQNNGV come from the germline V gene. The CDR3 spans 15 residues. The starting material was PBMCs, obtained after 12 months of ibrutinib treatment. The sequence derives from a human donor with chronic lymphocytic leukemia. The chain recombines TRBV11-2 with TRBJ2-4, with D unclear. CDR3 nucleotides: TGTGCCAGCAGCCCCCAGACTGTAGTCAAAAACATTCAGTACTTC. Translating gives CASSPQTVVKNIQYF. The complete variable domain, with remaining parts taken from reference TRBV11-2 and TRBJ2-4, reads EAGVAQSPRYKIIEKRQSVAFWCNPISGHATLYWYQQILGQGPKLLIQFQNNGVVDDSQLPKDRFSAERLKGVDSTLKIQPAKLEDSAVYLCASSPQTVVKNIQYFGAGTRLSVL.